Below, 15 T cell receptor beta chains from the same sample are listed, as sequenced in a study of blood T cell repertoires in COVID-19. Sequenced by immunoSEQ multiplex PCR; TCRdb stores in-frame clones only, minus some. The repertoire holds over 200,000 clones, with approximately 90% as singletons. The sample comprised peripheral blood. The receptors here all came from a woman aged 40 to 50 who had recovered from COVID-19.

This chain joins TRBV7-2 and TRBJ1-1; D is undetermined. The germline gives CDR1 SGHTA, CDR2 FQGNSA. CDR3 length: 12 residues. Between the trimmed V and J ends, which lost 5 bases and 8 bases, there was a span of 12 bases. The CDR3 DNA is TGTGCCAGCAGCCTCCCCCTGGCAGAAGCTTTCTTT. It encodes CASSLPLAEAFF.

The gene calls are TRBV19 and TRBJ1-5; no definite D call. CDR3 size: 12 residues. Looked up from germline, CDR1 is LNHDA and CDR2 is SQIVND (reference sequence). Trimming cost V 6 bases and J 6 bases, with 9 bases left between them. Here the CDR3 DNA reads TGTGCCAGTAGGCGGGTGGGTCAGCCCCAGCATTTT. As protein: CASRRVGQPQHF. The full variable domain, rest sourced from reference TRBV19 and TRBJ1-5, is DGGITQSPKYLFRKEGQNVTLSCEQNLNHDAMYWYRQDPGQGLRLIYYSQIVNDFQKGDIAEGYSVSREKKESFPLTVTSAQKNPTAFYLCASRRVGQPQHFGDGTRLSIL.

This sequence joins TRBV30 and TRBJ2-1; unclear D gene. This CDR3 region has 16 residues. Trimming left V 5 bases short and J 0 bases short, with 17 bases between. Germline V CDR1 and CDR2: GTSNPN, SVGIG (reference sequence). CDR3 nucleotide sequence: TGTGCCTGGGGAGCCCAAGTGTCGAGCTCCTACAATGAGCAGTTCTTC. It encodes CAWGAQVSSSYNEQFF.

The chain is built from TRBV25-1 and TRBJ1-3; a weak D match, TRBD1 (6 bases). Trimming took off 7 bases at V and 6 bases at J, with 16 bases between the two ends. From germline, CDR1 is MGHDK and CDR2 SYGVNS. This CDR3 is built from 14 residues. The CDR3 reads CASTPGGPINTIYF. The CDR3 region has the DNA TGTGCCAGCACCCCCGGGGGGCCAATAAACACCATATATTTT.

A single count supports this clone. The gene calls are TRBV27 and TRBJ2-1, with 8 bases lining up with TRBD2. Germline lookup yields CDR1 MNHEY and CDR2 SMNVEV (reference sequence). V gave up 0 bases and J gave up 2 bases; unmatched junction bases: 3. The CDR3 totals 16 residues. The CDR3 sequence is CASSLSAGGAYNEQFF. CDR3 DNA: TGTGCCAGCAGTTTATCGGCCGGGGGGGCCTACAATGAGCAGTTCTTC.

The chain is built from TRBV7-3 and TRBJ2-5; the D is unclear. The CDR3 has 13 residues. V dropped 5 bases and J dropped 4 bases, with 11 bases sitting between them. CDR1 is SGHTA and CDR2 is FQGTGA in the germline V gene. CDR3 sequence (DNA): TGTGCCAGCAGCCCCCGACCGGGAGAGACCCAGTACTTC. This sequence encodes CASSPRPGETQYF.

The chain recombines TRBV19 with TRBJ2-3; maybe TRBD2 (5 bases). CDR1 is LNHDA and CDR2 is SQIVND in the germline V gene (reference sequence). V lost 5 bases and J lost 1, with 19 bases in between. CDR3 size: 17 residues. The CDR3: CASSPLGLAGGTDTQYF. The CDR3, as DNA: TGTGCCAGTAGTCCCCTAGGGTTAGCCGGGGGCACAGATACGCAGTATTTT. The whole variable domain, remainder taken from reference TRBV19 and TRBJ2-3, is DGGITQSPKYLFRKEGQNVTLSCEQNLNHDAMYWYRQDPGQGLRLIYYSQIVNDFQKGDIAEGYSVSREKKESFPLTVTSAQKNPTAFYLCASSPLGLAGGTDTQYFGPGTRLTVL.

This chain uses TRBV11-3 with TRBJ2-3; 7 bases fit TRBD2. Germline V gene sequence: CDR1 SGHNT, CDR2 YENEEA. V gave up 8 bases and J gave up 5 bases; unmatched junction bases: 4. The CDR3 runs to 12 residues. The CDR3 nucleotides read TGTGCCAGCGGGAGGGCTGGAGATACGCAGTATTTT. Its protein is CASGRAGDTQYF.

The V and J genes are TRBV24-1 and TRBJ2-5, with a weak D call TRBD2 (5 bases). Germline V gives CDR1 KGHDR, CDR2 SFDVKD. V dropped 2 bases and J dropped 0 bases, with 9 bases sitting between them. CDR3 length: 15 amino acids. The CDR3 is CATSDSQRYQETQYF. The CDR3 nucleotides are TGTGCCACCAGTGATTCCCAGCGGTACCAAGAGACCCAGTACTTC.

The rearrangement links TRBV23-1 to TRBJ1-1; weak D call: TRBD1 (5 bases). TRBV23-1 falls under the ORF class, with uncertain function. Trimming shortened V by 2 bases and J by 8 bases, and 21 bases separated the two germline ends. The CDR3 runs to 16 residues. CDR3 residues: CASSQRGLRAVGEAFF. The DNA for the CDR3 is TGCGCCAGCAGTCAAAGGGGACTCCGGGCCGTGGGCGAAGCTTTCTTT.

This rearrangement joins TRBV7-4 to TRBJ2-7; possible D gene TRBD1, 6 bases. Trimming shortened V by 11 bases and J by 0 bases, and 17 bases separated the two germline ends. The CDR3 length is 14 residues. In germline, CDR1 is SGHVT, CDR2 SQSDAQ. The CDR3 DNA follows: TGTGCCGGAGTTCAGGGGCGATACTCCTACGAGCAGTACGTC. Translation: CAGVQGRYSYEQYV.

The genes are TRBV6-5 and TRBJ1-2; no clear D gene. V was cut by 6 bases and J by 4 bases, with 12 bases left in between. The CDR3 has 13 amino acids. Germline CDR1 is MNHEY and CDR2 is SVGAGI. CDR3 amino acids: CASRETQSYGYTF. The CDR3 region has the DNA TGTGCCAGCAGAGAGACACAATCCTATGGCTACACCTTC.

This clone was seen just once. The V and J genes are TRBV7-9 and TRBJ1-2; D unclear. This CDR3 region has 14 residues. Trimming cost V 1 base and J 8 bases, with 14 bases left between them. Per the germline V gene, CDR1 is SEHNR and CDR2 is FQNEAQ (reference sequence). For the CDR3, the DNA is TGTGCCAGCAGCTTAGAAGTCAGTGGAGAAGGCTACACCTTC. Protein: CASSLEVSGEGYTF. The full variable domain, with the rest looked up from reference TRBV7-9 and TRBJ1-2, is DTGVSQNPRHKITKRGQNVTFRCDPISEHNRLYWYRQTLGQGPEFLTYFQNEAQLEKSRLLSDRFSAERPKGSFSTLEIQRTEQGDSAMYLCASSLEVSGEGYTFGSGTRLTVV.

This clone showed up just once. The CDR3 region is CASSFHTDTQYF. The CDR3 bases are TGTGCCAGCAGCTTTCATACAGATACGCAGTATTTT. The chain carries TRBV11-2 and TRBJ2-3; D is unresolved. CDR3 length equals 12 residues. Trimming removed 3 bases at V and 3 bases at J, with 4 bases between. Germline V gene data show CDR1 as SGHAT and CDR2 as FQNNGV.

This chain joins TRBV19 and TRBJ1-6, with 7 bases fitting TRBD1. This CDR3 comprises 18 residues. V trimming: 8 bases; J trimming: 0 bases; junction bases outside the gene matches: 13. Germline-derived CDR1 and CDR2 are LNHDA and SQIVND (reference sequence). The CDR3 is CASALTEGDSSYNSPLHF. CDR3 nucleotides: TGTGCCAGTGCCCTAACCGAGGGGGACAGCTCCTATAATTCACCCCTCCACTTT.